The 32 T cell receptor beta chains reported below all come from one sample, sequenced in a study of CD8 T cells in Susac syndrome. Random hexamers primed reverse transcription of about 0.5 to 1 ug RNA. TCRdb reanalysed the immunoSEQ multiplex PCR reads using MiXCR and keeps one entry per CDR3 protein. The sample has about 240,000 distinct CDR3 sequences, 90% to 97% seen once. The specimen sequenced was CD4+ T cells from PBMCs. The receptors were gathered from a human donor with Susac syndrome.

J is TRBJ2-7 and V is TRBV27, with D hard to call. The CDR3 covers 10 residues. The germline V gene encodes CDR1 MNHEY and CDR2 SMNVEV (reference sequence). V was cut by 8 bases and J by 4 bases, with 6 bases left in between. CDR3: CASERYEQYF. CDR3 coding DNA: TGTGCCAGCGAGAGGTACGAGCAGTACTTC.

V gene TRBV4-1 combines with J gene TRBJ2-7, with a weak D call TRBD1 (6 bases). The CDR3 loop spans 14 amino acids. The ends were cut back, 4 bases at V and 3 bases at J, with 13 bases in the middle. Germline assignment: CDR1 MGHRA and CDR2 YSYEKL. CDR3 sequence reads: CASSRRGDNYEQYF. The CDR3 DNA reads TGCGCCAGCAGCCGAAGAGGGGACAACTACGAGCAGTACTTC.

V usage is TRBV29-1 and J usage is TRBJ2-2; D is perhaps TRBD1 or TRBD2 (5 bases each). Deletions cut 4 bases from V and 6 bases from J, with 9 bases between. Germline values: CDR1 SQVTM, CDR2 ANQGSEA. The CDR3 extends over 12 amino acids. CDR3 nucleotide sequence: TGCAGCGTTGGAGGGGTGCCCGGGGAGCTGTTTTTT. Its translation: CSVGGVPGELFF.

The chain employs TRBV4-2 and TRBJ2-1; D is possibly TRBD2 (6 bases). CDR3 length: 14 residues. V lost 4 bases and J lost 3, with 10 bases in between. The germline CDR1 and CDR2 sequences are LGHNA and YNFKEQ. CDR3 in amino acids: CASSRLGVYNEQFF. For the CDR3, the DNA is TGTGCCAGCAGCCGACTAGGGGTCTACAATGAGCAGTTCTTC.

In its sample, this clonotype was seen once. The chain carries TRBV18 and TRBJ2-3; D call uncertain. This CDR3 has 14 residues. From germline, CDR1 is KGHSH and CDR2 LQKENI. The germline V and J ends were trimmed by 3 bases and 0 bases, with 7 bases remaining between them. The CDR3 region has the DNA TGTGCCAGCTCACCTCTCCGAAGCACAGATACGCAGTATTTT. It encodes CASSPLRSTDTQYF. The full variable domain, in which reference TRBV18 and TRBJ2-3 provide the parts outside the CDR3, is NAGVMQNPRHLVRRRGQEARLRCSPMKGHSHVYWYRQLPEEGLKFMVYLQKENIIDESGMPKERFSAEFPKEGPSILRIQQVVRGDSAAYFCASSPLRSTDTQYFGPGTRLTVL.

The chain carries TRBV7-9 and TRBJ2-7, with D possibly matching TRBD1 (7 bases). The CDR3 runs to 15 residues. Between the trimmed V and J ends, which lost 3 bases and 2 bases, there was a span of 14 bases. Germline V gives CDR1 SEHNR, CDR2 FQNEAQ (reference sequence). The DNA of the CDR3 is TGTGCCAGCAGCTTCGCGGGACAGACGCCCTACGAGCAGTACTTC. This encodes CASSFAGQTPYEQYF.

V is TRBV5-4 and J is TRBJ2-1; 9 bases are shared with TRBD1. Trimming took 1 base from V and 7 from J; bases not matched to a gene: 3. The length of the CDR3 is 14 residues. Germline V gene sequence: CDR1 SGHNT, CDR2 YYREEE (reference sequence). CDR3 coding DNA: TGTGCCAGCAGCTTGATGGGACAGGGAAATGAGCAGTTCTTC. This encodes CASSLMGQGNEQFF.

This rearrangement joins TRBV24-1 to TRBJ1-2, with 9 bases lining up with TRBD1. The CDR3 loop spans 15 amino acids. Looked up from germline, CDR1 is KGHDR and CDR2 is SFDVKD. V was pared by 4 bases and J by 5 bases, with 7 bases of the junction left unmatched. CDR3 loop: CATSETTGGQYGYTF. The CDR3 DNA sequence: TGTGCCACCAGTGAGACGACAGGGGGACAATATGGCTACACCTTC.

The CDR3 spells CSPSARLAGDIQYF. Written as DNA, the CDR3 is TGCAGTCCCTCCGCCCGACTAGCGGGAGACATTCAGTACTTC. The chain joins TRBV20-1 to TRBJ2-4; 12 bases match TRBD2. V gave up 8 bases and J gave up 8 bases; unmatched junction bases: 10. Germline assignment: CDR1 DFQATT and CDR2 SNEGSKA (reference sequence). There are 14 residues in the CDR3.

This chain joins TRBV5-1 and TRBJ2-1; TRBD1 aligns across 8 bases. The CDR3 runs 15 residues. Trimming took 4 bases from V and 9 from J; bases not matched to a gene: 12. Germline lookup yields CDR1 SGHRS and CDR2 YFSETQ. The CDR3 here is CASSPGGLRDGEQFF. The CDR3 DNA reads as TGCGCCAGCAGCCCAGGGGGCCTGCGGGATGGTGAGCAGTTCTTC.

The chain uses TRBV2 and TRBJ2-5; D ambiguous. Germline lookup yields CDR1 SNHLY and CDR2 FYNNEI. The CDR3 sequence is 12 residues long. Trimming stripped 8 bases from V and 5 bases from J, with 12 bases between. This CDR3 reads CASRVEGETQYF. The CDR3 DNA follows: TGTGCCAGCCGAGTAGAAGGGGAGACCCAGTACTTC.

V gene TRBV10-3 combines with J gene TRBJ2-4; TRBD1 matches 9 bases. The CDR3 is 17 amino acids. Germline V gene data show CDR1 as ENHRY and CDR2 as SYGVKD. J lost 8 bases, V lost 1 base, and 12 bases had no gene match. CDR3 residues: CAISELGQGASVDIQYF. CDR3 DNA: TGTGCCATCAGTGAGTTGGGACAGGGCGCATCGGTTGACATTCAGTACTTC.

The chain combines TRBV5-1 with TRBJ2-1; D is unresolved. The CDR3 is 14 amino acids. Germline V gives CDR1 SGHRS, CDR2 YFSETQ. Deletions cut 0 bases from V and 3 bases from J, with 7 bases between. The CDR3 region has the DNA TGCGCCAGCAGCTTGGACTCAGTCTACAATGAGCAGTTCTTC. It codes for CASSLDSVYNEQFF.

J is TRBJ2-5 and V is TRBV28; D is uncertain. Germline V gene data show CDR1 as MDHEN and CDR2 as SYDVKM. This CDR3 comprises 12 residues. V lost 3 bases to trimming and J lost 3 bases, with 5 bases between them. The CDR3, as DNA: TGTGCCAGCAGTTTGAAGGAAGAGACCCAGTACTTC. It is translated as CASSLKEETQYF.

The chain joins TRBV20-1 to TRBJ1-1; D possibly corresponds to TRBD1 (6 bases). V lost 4 bases and J 4 bases, leaving 22 bases between the germline ends. Germline lookup yields CDR1 DFQATT and CDR2 SNEGSKA (reference sequence). The CDR3 is 16 amino acids. CDR3 DNA sequence: TGCAGTGCTATGGGGGCCGGGTCATATGGGCGCACTGAAGCTTTCTTT. Translation: CSAMGAGSYGRTEAFF.

The V gene is TRBV30, the J gene TRBJ1-2, with 8 bases lining up with TRBD1. CDR1 is GTSNPN and CDR2 is SVGIG in the germline V gene (reference sequence). The J segment lost 8 bases and the V segment lost 1 base, leaving 9 bases of the junction unmatched. The length of the CDR3 is 14 residues. The CDR3 DNA sequence: TGTGCCTGGAGTGCCGACAGGGGCCATGGAGGCTACACCTTC. Protein product: CAWSADRGHGGYTF.

The CDR3 sequence is CAIGGGSSAYEQYF. The CDR3, as DNA: TGTGCCATCGGGGGGGGATCGAGCGCCTACGAGCAGTACTTC. The chain links TRBV10-3 to TRBJ2-7; 7 positions agree with TRBD2. V trimming: 8 bases; J trimming: 2 bases; junction bases outside the gene matches: 9. The CDR3 has 14 residues. Germline V gene data show CDR1 as ENHRY and CDR2 as SYGVKD.

V is TRBV6-6 and J is TRBJ2-1; D is tentatively TRBD1 or TRBD2 (5 bases each). Trimming left V 4 bases short and J 6 bases short, with 10 bases between. CDR1 and CDR2 (germline): MNHNY, SVGAGI (reference sequence). The CDR3 is 13 amino acids. CDR3 loop: CASSSRDANEQFF. The CDR3 DNA is TGTGCCAGCAGTTCCAGGGACGCCAATGAGCAGTTCTTC.

Note on this clonotype: At one end, the junction sequence differs from germline, possibly due to a read error. The chain links TRBV20-1 to TRBJ2-5, with D perhaps TRBD1 (5 bases). Germline CDR1 reads DFQATT; CDR2 reads SNEGSKA (reference sequence). CDR3 size: 14 residues. CDR3 DNA: TGCAGTGCTAGCTTATTGGGGCAGCAAGGGACCCAGTACTTC. It encodes CSASLLGQQGTQYF.

J is TRBJ2-2 and V is TRBV9; 7 bases align to TRBD1. The CDR3 runs 14 residues. Losses at the gene ends were 5 bases for V and 7 bases for J; bases not matched to a gene: 8. Per the germline V gene, CDR1 is SGDLS and CDR2 is YYNGEE. CDR3 coding DNA: TGTGCCAGCAGGGCAGGGGGTCAAGGCGGGGAGCTGTTTTTT. Encoded protein: CASRAGGQGGELFF.

This chain links TRBV20-1 with TRBJ2-5; 10 nucleotides align to TRBD2. V lost 7 bases, J lost 1 base, and 9 bases stayed unmatched. The germline CDR1 and CDR2 sequences are DFQATT and SNEGSKA (reference sequence). CDR3 size: 15 residues. CDR3 sequence: CSGTTLAGAQETQYF. CDR3 DNA sequence: TGCAGTGGCACCACCCTAGCGGGGGCCCAAGAGACCCAGTACTTC.

This clonotype has just one count. CDR3: CASSSPAVSGSYEQYF. DNA for the CDR3: TGTGCCAGCAGCTCCCCCGCCGTTAGCGGCTCCTACGAGCAGTACTTC. The V and J genes are TRBV3-1 and TRBJ2-7; TRBD2 might be the D (6 bases). The CDR3 consists of 16 residues. The germline CDR1 and CDR2 sequences are LGHDT and YNNKEL (reference sequence). The V and J ends lost 5 bases and 0 bases respectively, with 17 bases between them.

The rearrangement uses TRBV7-9 and TRBJ2-2; D unclear. V gave up 5 bases and J gave up 0 bases, with 13 bases separating them. Germline assignment: CDR1 SEHNR and CDR2 FQNEAQ (reference sequence). The CDR3 is made up of 16 amino acids. The CDR3 DNA reads TGTGCCAGCAGCCCCTGGGGTCCGACGAACACCGGGGAGCTGTTTTTT. Translation gives CASSPWGPTNTGELFF.

The chain couples TRBV3-1 to TRBJ2-2, with D perhaps TRBD2 (6 bases). CDR3 length: 14 amino acids. CDR1 and CDR2 from the germline V gene are LGHDT and YNNKEL (reference sequence). V dropped 1 base and J dropped 5 bases, with 8 bases sitting between them. The CDR3 here is CASSQAGTTGELFF. CDR3 DNA sequence: TGTGCCAGCAGCCAAGCGGGGACTACCGGGGAGCTGTTTTTT.

The chain is built from TRBV7-9 and TRBJ1-1; D perhaps matches TRBD1 (5 bases). The germline CDR1 and CDR2 sequences are SEHNR and FQNEAQ (reference sequence). The CDR3 consists of 11 residues. Trimming took off 5 bases at V and 6 bases at J, with 7 bases between the two ends. CDR3 bases: TGTGCCAGCAGCCGGACACCTGAAGCTTTCTTT. Protein sequence: CASSRTPEAFF.

The gene calls are TRBV20-1 and TRBJ2-1, with D uncertain. Trimming pared 6 bases from V and 8 bases from J, leaving 11 bases between. The CDR3 extends over 11 amino acids. CDR1 and CDR2 (germline): DFQATT, SNEGSKA (reference sequence). CDR3 DNA: TGCAGTGCCCCAATTTGGGATGAGCAGTTCTTC. This encodes CSAPIWDEQFF.

This clonotype was recorded only once. The chain couples TRBV27 to TRBJ2-6; D call uncertain. Germline assignment: CDR1 MNHEY and CDR2 SMNVEV (reference sequence). CDR3 length equals 16 residues. V shed 0 bases and J shed 0 bases, with 6 bases lying between them. CDR3 bases: TGTGCCAGCAGTTTATCTTTTAGCTCTGGGGCCAACGTCCTGACTTTC. Amino acid sequence: CASSLSFSSGANVLTF.

This chain connects TRBV27 to TRBJ2-2; 8 bases are a match to TRBD2. The CDR3 has 15 amino acids. V was clipped by 3 bases and J by 5 bases; unmatched bases: 5. From germline, CDR1 is MNHEY and CDR2 SMNVEV (reference sequence). The CDR3 here is CASSFPGLGTGELFF. The CDR3 bases are TGTGCCAGCAGTTTCCCGGGACTAGGAACCGGGGAGCTGTTTTTT.

This chain links TRBV29-1 with TRBJ2-1, with 7 bases lining up with TRBD1. The V segment lost 7 bases and the J segment 1 base; nucleotides outside the gene matches: 4. The CDR3 is 13 residues long. Germline V CDR1 and CDR2: SQVTM, ANQGSEA. The CDR3, as DNA: TGCAGCGCTCGGGACAGATCCTACAATGAGCAGTTCTTC. It encodes CSARDRSYNEQFF.

J is TRBJ1-2 and V is TRBV30; a possible D gene is TRBD1 (5 bases). The CDR3 has 15 residues. Deletions cut 8 bases from V and 6 bases from J, with 25 bases between. Germline lookup yields CDR1 GTSNPN and CDR2 SVGIG (reference sequence). The CDR3 sequence is CAGPRGASGDNGYTF. For the CDR3, the DNA is TGTGCCGGACCCCGTGGGGCCAGCGGGGATAATGGCTACACCTTC.

This clonotype was picked up one time. This chain uses TRBV18 with TRBJ2-7, with 8 nucleotides matching TRBD1. Germline assignment: CDR1 KGHSH and CDR2 LQKENI. The CDR3 is 15 residues long. The trim removed 0 bases at V and 7 bases at J, leaving 8 bases unmatched. CDR3 sequence: CASSPPGQASLEQYF. The CDR3 bases are TGTGCCAGCTCACCACCGGGACAGGCGTCCTTGGAGCAGTACTTC. Full variable domain (missing parts from reference TRBV18 and TRBJ2-7): NAGVMQNPRHLVRRRGQEARLRCSPMKGHSHVYWYRQLPEEGLKFMVYLQKENIIDESGMPKERFSAEFPKEGPSILRIQQVVRGDSAAYFCASSPPGQASLEQYFGPGTRLTVT.

The V call is TRBV3-1, the J call TRBJ1-1; 7 bases match TRBD1. The germline gives CDR1 LGHDT, CDR2 YNNKEL (reference sequence). The CDR3 contains 20 residues. J was trimmed by 0 bases and V by 1 base; bases with no gene match: 17. The CDR3 region is CASSQGWGQILYPMNTEAFF. The CDR3 nucleotides read TGTGCCAGCAGCCAAGGATGGGGACAGATCTTATACCCAATGAACACTGAAGCTTTCTTT.